These 7 T cell receptor beta chains originate from one sample sequenced in a study of CD8+CD57+ T cells in acquired aplastic anemia. The patients chosen for sequencing had shown expansion of CD8+CD57+ cells (detected by flow cytometry). CDR3 and TCR beta VDJ profiling relied on genomic DNA as the template. TCRdb re-analysed the reads in MiXCR, keeping a single row per CDR3 protein. The sample consists of about 58,000 distinct CDR3 sequences, roughly three fifths of them appearing once. Sequencing used sorted CD4+, CD8+, or CD8+CD57+ T cells (not recorded which) from PBMCs. These receptors all stem from a human donor with aplastic anemia.

The table lists this clonotype with a few counts. The chain joins TRBV5-1 to TRBJ2-5, with 10 bases fitting TRBD1. Trimming cost V 0 bases and J 5 bases; bases outside gene matches: 1. This CDR3 region has 14 residues. Germline assignment: CDR1 SGHRS and CDR2 YFSETQ. This chain's CDR3 is CASSLEDRGETQYF. In nucleotides, the CDR3 is TGCGCCAGCAGCTTGGAGGACAGGGGGGAGACCCAGTACTTC.

This chain connects TRBV11-3 to TRBJ2-3, with a tentative D call TRBD1 (6 bases). V lost 5 bases and J 0 bases, leaving 9 bases between the germline ends. The germline gives CDR1 SGHNT, CDR2 YENEEA. The CDR3 has 14 amino acids. The CDR3 DNA reads TGTGCCAGCAGCGTGGGGGCTAGCACAGATACGCAGTATTTT. Its translation: CASSVGASTDTQYF. Variable domain in full (rest from reference TRBV11-3 and TRBJ2-3): EAGVVQSPRYKIIEKKQPVAFWCNPISGHNTLYWYLQNLGQGPELLIRYENEEAVDDSQLPKDRFSAERLKGVDSTLKIQPAELGDSAVYLCASSVGASTDTQYFGPGTRLTVL.

The chain has TRBV7-8 and TRBJ2-7, with 9 bases fitting TRBD1. The length of the CDR3 is 15 residues. CDR1 SGHVS and CDR2 FQNEAQ come from the germline V gene. Unmatched junction bases numbered 6, after V lost 4 bases and J lost 2 bases. The CDR3 nucleotides read TGTGCCAGCAGCTCTCAGGGACAGGGCCCCTACGAGCAGTACTTC. Encoded protein: CASSSQGQGPYEQYF.

At least ten counts were recorded for this clonotype. CDR3 loop: CSVWGDRAGGYTF. CDR3 DNA sequence: TGCAGCGTTTGGGGCGACAGGGCAGGAGGCTACACCTTC. The chain has TRBV29-1 and TRBJ1-2, with 7 bases fitting TRBD1. The V gene's germline CDR1 is SQVTM and CDR2 ANQGSEA. The CDR3 totals 13 residues. Trimming at V came to 5 bases and at J to 8 bases, leaving 11 bases not matched to a gene. Drawing the rest from reference TRBV29-1 and TRBJ1-2, the complete variable domain is SAVISQKPSRDICQRGTSLTIQCQVDSQVTMMFWYRQQPGQSLTLIATANQGSEATYESGFVIDKFPISRPNLTFSTLTVSNMSPEDSSIYLCSVWGDRAGGYTFGSGTRLTVV.

This clonotype was counted a few times. A much larger clone sits a single nucleotide away, making a read error possible. The chain is built from TRBV7-2 and TRBJ2-7; D ambiguous. V lost 3 bases and J lost 5, with 11 bases in between. This CDR3 spans 13 amino acids. Germline V gene sequence: CDR1 SGHTA, CDR2 FQGNSA. The CDR3 DNA is TGTGCCAGCAGCTTCAGTACTGGGGACGAGCAGTACTTC. It codes for CASSFSTGDEQYF.

The table lists this clonotype with many counts. V gene TRBV5-6 combines with J gene TRBJ2-3; tentative D call: TRBD2 (6 bases). V gave up 3 bases and J gave up 5 bases, with 13 bases separating them. Germline V gene lookup returns CDR1 SGHDT and CDR2 YYEEEE. This CDR3 region has 14 residues. The CDR3 bases are TGTGCCAGCAGCTCGGGACTCCGCGGAGATACGCAGTATTTT. Encoded protein: CASSSGLRGDTQYF.

The rearrangement uses TRBV10-3 and TRBJ1-6; no firm D call. CDR3 length: 15 amino acids. The ends were cut back, 4 bases at V and 8 bases at J, with 15 bases in the middle. Per the germline V gene, CDR1 is ENHRY and CDR2 is SYGVKD. The CDR3 DNA follows: TGTGCCATCAGTGTATCGGACGTAACATATTCACCCCTCCACTTT. It translates to CAISVSDVTYSPLHF.